The rows below give T cell receptor beta chains drawn from one sample of a study of blood T cell repertoires in COVID-19. Using immunoSEQ multiplex PCR, the repertoire was profiled, and TCRdb retains in-frame clones only, with some absent. The sample has 200,000 to 300,000 clones; 88% are singletons. The source material was peripheral blood. The receptors were gathered from a human donor in a cohort sampled during active COVID-19. CDR3s include the opening cysteine and the closing phenylalanine or tryptophan. Fields, in order: J gene, clone size, V gene, D gene, CDR3 DNA, CDR3 protein. A D gene is named only where the DNA matches it firmly. Clone size is given for some rows only: seen once, a few or many times, or a class if the clone is expanded.

TRBJ1-2	once	TRBV4-3	-	TGCGCCAGCAGCCAAGAACTCACAGTACCCTATGGCTACACCTTC	CASSQELTVPYGYTF
TRBJ1-5	-	TRBV6-1	-	TGTGCCAGCAGTGGATTGACAGGATATAGCAATCAGCCCCAGCATTTT	CASSGLTGYSNQPQHF
TRBJ2-7	-	TRBV9	-	TGTGCCAGCAGCGTAGGTCAGGGCCCGTACGAGCAGTACTTC	CASSVGQGPYEQYF
TRBJ1-1	-	TRBV5-1	-	TGCGCCAGCAGCCAACTTAGCGGGGTTCGGACTGAAGCTTTCTTT	CASSQLSGVRTEAFF
TRBJ2-3	-	TRBV5-4	-	TGTGCCAGCCAAAACAGGGGCACAGATACGCAGTATTTT	CASQNRGTDTQYF
TRBJ2-5	-	TRBV2	-	TGTGCCAGCGGCCCACGAACAGGAGACCAAGAGACCCAGTACTTC	CASGPRTGDQETQYF
TRBJ2-3	-	TRBV6-2/TRBV6-3	TRBD2	TGTGCCAGCAGCCAAAATGAACCCGGAGGACTAGCGGGAGGAGATACGCAGTATTTT	CASSQNEPGGLAGGDTQYF
TRBJ1-2	-	TRBV7-9	-	TGTGCCAGCAGCTTAGCACAGTTCTATGGCTACACCTTC	CASSLAQFYGYTF
TRBJ1-2	few	TRBV6-4	-	TGTGCCAGCAGTGACACGGGTGGCCTTGGCTACACCTTC	CASSDTGGLGYTF
TRBJ2-3	once	TRBV6-4	-	TGTGCCAGCAGTGACTCCGAGGGAGTTGGAGATACGCAGTATTTT	CASSDSEGVGDTQYF
TRBJ2-7	-	TRBV5-1	TRBD2	TGCGCCAGCAGCTTGGTAGCGGGTTCATCCTACGAGCAGTACTTC	CASSLVAGSSYEQYF
TRBJ2-7	-	TRBV6-2/TRBV6-3	-	TGTGCCAGCAGTTACGCAGAATCCTACGAGCAGTACTTC	CASSYAESYEQYF
TRBJ1-4	once	TRBV18	-	TGTGCCAGCTCAGGGGGCCTAGATGAAAAACTGTTTTTT	CASSGGLDEKLFF
TRBJ2-2	-	TRBV5-4	TRBD1	TGTGCCAGCGCCAGAGACAGGGGGCGCGGAGACGGGGAGCTGTTTTTT	CASARDRGRGDGELFF
TRBJ1-1	-	TRBV10-2	-	TGCGCCAGCAGTGAGTCGAGGGTAGTGGGCAACACTGAAGCTTTCTTT	CASSESRVVGNTEAFF
TRBJ2-2	-	TRBV6-5	-	TGTGCCAGCAGTTACTCGAGCACTTCCACCGGGGAGCTGTTTTTT	CASSYSSTSTGELFF
TRBJ1-1	-	TRBV20-1	-	TGCAGTGCTAGTTTTTCAGGGAATCCAACTGAAGCTTTCTTT	CSASFSGNPTEAFF
TRBJ1-4	-	TRBV4-2	-	TGTGCCAGCAGCAGGAGGGCAACTAATGAAAAACTGTTTTTT	CASSRRATNEKLFF
TRBJ2-7	-	TRBV11-2	TRBD1	TGTGCCAGCAGCTTATTTGGACAGGGGGCCGACGAGCAGTACTTC	CASSLFGQGADEQYF